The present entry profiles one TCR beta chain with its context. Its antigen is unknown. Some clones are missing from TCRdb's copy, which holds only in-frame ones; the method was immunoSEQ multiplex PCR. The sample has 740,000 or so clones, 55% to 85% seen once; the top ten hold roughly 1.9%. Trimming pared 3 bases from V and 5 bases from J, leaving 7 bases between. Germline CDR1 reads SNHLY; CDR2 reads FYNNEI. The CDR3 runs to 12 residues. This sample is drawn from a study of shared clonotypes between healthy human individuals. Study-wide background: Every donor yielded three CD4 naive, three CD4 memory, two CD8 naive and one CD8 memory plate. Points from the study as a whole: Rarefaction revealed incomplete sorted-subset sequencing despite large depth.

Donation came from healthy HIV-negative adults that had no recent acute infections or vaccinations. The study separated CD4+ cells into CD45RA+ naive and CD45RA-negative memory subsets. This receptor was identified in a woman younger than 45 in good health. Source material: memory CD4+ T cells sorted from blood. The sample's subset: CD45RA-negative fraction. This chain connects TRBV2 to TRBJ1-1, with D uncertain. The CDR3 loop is CASSEEYTEAFF. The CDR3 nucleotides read TGTGCCAGCAGTGAGGAGTATACTGAAGCTTTCTTT.